This section outlines one T cell receptor (beta chain) sequence together with its context. Its target is not known. The data originate from a study of graft-versus-host responses after intestinal transplantation. At the level of the study: Recipients uniformly received anti-thymocyte globulin induction, followed by tacrolimus and steroids for around 3 years. Study-level findings and limits: Allografts of one patient group, those with graft-donor T cell macrochimerism, had high graft-versus-host to host-versus-graft clonal ratios.

Method: immunoSEQ multiplex PCR; TCRdb's copy keeps in-frame clones and lacks some. This repertoire shows 77,000 or so clones, 80% to 95% found once; its top ten account for roughly 0.72%. Germline V gene sequence: CDR1 MNHEY, CDR2 SVGAGI. There are 15 residues in the CDR3. The V gene lost 6 bases and the J gene lost 2 bases, with 15 bases spanning the gap. This receptor was obtained from a human patient who received an intestinal transplant, so some T cells may come from the graft donor. The rearrangement uses TRBV6-5 and TRBJ2-3; TRBD1 is a possible D gene (6 bases). Source: PBMCs, taken 98 days after intestinal transplantation. The CDR3 bases are TGTGCCAGCAGGACCGGACAGTCTGTCACAGATACGCAGTATTTT. Amino acids: CASRTGQSVTDTQYF.